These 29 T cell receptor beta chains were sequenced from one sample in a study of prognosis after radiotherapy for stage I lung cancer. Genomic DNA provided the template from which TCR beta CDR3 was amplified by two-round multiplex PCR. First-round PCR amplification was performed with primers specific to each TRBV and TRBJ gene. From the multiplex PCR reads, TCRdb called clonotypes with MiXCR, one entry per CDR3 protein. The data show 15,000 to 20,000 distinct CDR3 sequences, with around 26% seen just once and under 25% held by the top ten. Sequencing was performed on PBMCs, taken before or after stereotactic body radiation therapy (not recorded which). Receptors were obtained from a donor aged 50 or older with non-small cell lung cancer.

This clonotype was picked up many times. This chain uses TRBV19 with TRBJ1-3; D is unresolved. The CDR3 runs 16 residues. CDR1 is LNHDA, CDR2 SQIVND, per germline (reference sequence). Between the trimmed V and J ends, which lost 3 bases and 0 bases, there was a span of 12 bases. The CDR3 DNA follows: TGTGCCAGTAGTATCCTTGCGACGGACTCTGGAAACACCATATATTTT. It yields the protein CASSILATDSGNTIYF.

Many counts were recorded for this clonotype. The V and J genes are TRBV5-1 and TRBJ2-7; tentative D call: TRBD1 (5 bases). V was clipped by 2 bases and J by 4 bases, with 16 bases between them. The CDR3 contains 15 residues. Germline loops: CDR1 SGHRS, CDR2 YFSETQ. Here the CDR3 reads CASSFLDMAPYEQYF. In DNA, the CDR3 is TGCGCCAGCAGCTTCTTGGACATGGCACCTTACGAGCAGTACTTC.

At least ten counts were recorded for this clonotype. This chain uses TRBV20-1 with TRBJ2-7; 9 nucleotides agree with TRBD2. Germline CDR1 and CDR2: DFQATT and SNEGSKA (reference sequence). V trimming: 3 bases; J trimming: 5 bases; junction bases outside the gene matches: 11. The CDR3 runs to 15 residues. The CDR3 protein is CSARGGVAGVNEQYF. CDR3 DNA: TGCAGTGCTAGGGGGGGGGTAGCGGGAGTAAACGAGCAGTACTTC.

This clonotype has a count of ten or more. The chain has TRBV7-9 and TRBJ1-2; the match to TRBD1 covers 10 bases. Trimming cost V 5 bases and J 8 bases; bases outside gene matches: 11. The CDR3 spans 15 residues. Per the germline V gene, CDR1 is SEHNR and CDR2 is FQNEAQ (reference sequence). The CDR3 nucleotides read TGTGCCAGCAGCGCTGACAGGGGGCGAGATAGGGGCTACACCTTC. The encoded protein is CASSADRGRDRGYTF.

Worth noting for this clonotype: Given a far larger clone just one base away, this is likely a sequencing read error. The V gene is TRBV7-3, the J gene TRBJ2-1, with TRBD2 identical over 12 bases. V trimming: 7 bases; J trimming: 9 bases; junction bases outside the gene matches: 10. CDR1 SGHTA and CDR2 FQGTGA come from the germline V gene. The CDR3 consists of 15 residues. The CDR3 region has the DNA TGTGCCAGCATCACACTGACTAGCGGGAGCCGTGAGCAGTTCTTC. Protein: CASITLTSGSREQFF.

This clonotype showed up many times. The DNA of the CDR3 is TGCAGTGCCAGGGCTATACTAGAAGCGGATACGCAGTATTTT. This gives the protein CSARAILEADTQYF. The V call is TRBV20-1, the J call TRBJ2-3; the D call may be TRBD1 or TRBD2 (5 bases each). The CDR3 length is 14 residues. Per the germline V gene, CDR1 is DFQATT and CDR2 is SNEGSKA (reference sequence). The V end was cut by 6 bases, the J end by 6 bases, with 19 bases between.

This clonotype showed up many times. Here the CDR3 reads CATSDPQGIYGYTF. The CDR3 DNA reads TGTGCCACCAGTGACCCTCAGGGGATCTATGGCTACACCTTC. The chain couples TRBV24-1 to TRBJ1-2; a weak D match, TRBD1 (6 bases). V was trimmed by 4 bases and J by 4 bases, leaving 12 bases between them. The CDR3 is 14 residues long. CDR1 and CDR2 (germline): KGHDR, SFDVKD.

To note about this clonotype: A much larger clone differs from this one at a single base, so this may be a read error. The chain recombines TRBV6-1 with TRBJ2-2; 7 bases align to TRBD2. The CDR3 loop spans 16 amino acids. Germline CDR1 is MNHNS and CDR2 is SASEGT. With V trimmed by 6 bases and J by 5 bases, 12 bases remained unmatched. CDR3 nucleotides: TGTGCCAGCAGGGGGACTATATTAGAGAAAACCGGGGAGCTGTTTTTT. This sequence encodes CASRGTILEKTGELFF.

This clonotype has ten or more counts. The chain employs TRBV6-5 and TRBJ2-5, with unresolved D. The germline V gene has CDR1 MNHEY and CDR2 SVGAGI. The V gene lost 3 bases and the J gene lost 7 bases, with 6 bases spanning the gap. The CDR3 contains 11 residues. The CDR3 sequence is CASSYMGTQYF. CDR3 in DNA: TGTGCCAGCAGTTATATGGGGACCCAGTACTTC.

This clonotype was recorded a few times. CDR3 in amino acids: CASSESWGNNEQFF. The CDR3, as DNA: TGCGCCAGCAGTGAGTCTTGGGGGAACAATGAGCAGTTCTTC. This rearrangement joins TRBV10-1 to TRBJ2-1; possibly TRBD1 or TRBD2 for D (5 bases each). CDR1 is WNHNN and CDR2 is SYGVQD in the germline V gene (reference sequence). The CDR3 sequence is 14 residues long. V lost 0 bases and J 5 bases, leaving 8 bases between the germline ends.

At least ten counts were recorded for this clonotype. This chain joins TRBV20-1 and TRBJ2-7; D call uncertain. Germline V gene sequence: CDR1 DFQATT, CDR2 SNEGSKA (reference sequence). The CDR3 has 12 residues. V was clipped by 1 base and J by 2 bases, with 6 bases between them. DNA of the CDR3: TGCAGTGCTAGAGGTCAGGCCTACGAGCAGTACTTC. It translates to CSARGQAYEQYF.

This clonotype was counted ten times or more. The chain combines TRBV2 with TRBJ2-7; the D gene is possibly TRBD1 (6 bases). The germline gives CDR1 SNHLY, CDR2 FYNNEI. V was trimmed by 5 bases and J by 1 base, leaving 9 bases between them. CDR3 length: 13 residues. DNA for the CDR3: TGTGCCAGCAGTCGACAGGATTCCTACGAGCAGTACTTC. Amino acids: CASSRQDSYEQYF. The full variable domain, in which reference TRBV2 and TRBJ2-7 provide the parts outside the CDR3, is EPEVTQTPSHQVTQMGQEVILRCVPISNHLYFYWYRQILGQKVEFLVSFYNNEISEKSEIFDDQFSVERPDGSNFTLKIRSTKLEDSAMYFCASSRQDSYEQYFGPGTRLTVT.

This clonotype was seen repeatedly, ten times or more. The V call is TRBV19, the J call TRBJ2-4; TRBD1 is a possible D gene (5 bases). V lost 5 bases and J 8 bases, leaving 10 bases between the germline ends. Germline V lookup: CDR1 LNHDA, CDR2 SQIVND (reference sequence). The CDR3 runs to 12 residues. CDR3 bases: TGTGCCAGTAGTGGCAGGGCCTACATTCAGTACTTC. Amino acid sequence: CASSGRAYIQYF.

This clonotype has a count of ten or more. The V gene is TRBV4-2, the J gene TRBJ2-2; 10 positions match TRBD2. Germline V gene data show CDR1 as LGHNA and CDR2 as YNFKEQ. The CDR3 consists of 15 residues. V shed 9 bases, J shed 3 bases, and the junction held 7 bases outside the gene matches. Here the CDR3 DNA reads TGTGCCAGTAAGAGCGGGAGGGCCGACACCGGGGAGCTGTTTTTT. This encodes CASKSGRADTGELFF.

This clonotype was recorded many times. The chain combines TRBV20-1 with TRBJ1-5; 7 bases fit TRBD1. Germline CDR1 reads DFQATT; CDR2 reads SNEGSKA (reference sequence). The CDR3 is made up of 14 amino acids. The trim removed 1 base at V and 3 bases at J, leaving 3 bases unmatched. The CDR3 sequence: CSARAGTANQPQHF. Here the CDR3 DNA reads TGCAGTGCTAGAGCCGGGACAGCCAATCAGCCCCAGCATTTT.

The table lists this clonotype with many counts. DNA for the CDR3: TGCAGTGCTAGAGGTCAGGGGGCTGGGACCCAGTACTTC. This codes for CSARGQGAGTQYF. The chain is built from TRBV20-1 and TRBJ2-5, with 8 bases fitting TRBD1. The ends lost 1 base at V and 7 bases at J; junction bases unmatched: 5. CDR1 is DFQATT and CDR2 is SNEGSKA in the germline V gene (reference sequence). The CDR3 extends over 13 amino acids.

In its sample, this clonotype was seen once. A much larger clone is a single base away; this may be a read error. The CDR3 DNA is TGTGCCAGCAGCAATCAAGCCGGGACAGGGGGTTCAGATACGCAGTATTTT. It translates to CASSNQAGTGGSDTQYF. The rearrangement joins TRBV5-4 to TRBJ2-3, with 11 bases fitting TRBD1. The V gene's germline CDR1 is SGHNT and CDR2 YYREEE (reference sequence). Trimming took 4 bases from V and 4 from J; bases not matched to a gene: 11. The CDR3 totals 17 residues.

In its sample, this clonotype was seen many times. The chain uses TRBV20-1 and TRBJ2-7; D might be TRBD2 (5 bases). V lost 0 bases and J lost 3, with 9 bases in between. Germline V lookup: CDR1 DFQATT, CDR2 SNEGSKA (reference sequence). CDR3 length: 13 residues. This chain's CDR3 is CSARDRTDYEQYF. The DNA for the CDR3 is TGCAGTGCTAGAGACAGGACTGACTACGAGCAGTACTTC.

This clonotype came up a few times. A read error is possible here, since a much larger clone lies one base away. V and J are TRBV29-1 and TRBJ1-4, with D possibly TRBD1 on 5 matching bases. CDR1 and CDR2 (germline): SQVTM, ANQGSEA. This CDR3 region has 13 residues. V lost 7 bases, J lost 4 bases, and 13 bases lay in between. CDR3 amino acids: CSGSGSGNEKLFF. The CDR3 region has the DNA TGCAGCGGTTCAGGGTCCGGTAATGAAAAACTGTTTTTT.

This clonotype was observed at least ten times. CDR3 in DNA: TGTGCCAGCAGCTTAGTACCAGGGGGTTCCTACGAGCAGTACTTC. Its translation: CASSLVPGGSYEQYF. This chain links TRBV7-9 with TRBJ2-7; TRBD1 agrees at 7 bases. CDR3 length: 15 residues. Looked up from germline, CDR1 is SEHNR and CDR2 is FQNEAQ (reference sequence). Trimming cost V 1 base and J 1 base; bases outside gene matches: 4.

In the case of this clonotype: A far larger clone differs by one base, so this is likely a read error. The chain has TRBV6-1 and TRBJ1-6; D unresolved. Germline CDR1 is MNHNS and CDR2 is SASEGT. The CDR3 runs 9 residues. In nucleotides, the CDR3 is TGCGCCGGTAATTCACCCCTCCACTTT. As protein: CAGNSPLHF.

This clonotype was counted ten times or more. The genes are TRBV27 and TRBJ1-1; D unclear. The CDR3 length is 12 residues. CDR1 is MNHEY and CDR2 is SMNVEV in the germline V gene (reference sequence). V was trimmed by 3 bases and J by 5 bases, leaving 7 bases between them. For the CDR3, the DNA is TGTGCCAGCAGTTTTCGGGGAACTGAAGCTTTCTTT. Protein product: CASSFRGTEAFF.

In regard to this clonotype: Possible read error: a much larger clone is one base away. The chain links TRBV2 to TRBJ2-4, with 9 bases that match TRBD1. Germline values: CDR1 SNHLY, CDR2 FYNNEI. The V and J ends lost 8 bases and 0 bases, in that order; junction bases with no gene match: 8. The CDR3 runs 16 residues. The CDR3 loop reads CASVQGAEIAKNIQYF. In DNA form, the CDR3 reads TGTGCCAGCGTACAGGGGGCCGAAATAGCCAAAAACATTCAGTACTTC.

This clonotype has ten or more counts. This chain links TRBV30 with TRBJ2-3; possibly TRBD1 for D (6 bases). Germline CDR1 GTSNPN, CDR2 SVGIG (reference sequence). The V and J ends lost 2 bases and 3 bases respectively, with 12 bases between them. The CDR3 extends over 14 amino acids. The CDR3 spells CAWSITGFTDTQYF. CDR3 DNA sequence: TGTGCCTGGAGTATAACAGGGTTTACAGATACGCAGTATTTT.

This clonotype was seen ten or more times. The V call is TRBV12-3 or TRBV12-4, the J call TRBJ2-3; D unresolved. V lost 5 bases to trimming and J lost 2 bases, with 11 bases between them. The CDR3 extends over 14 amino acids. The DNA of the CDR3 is TGTGCCAGCAGTAGCGCCGGATCCACAGATACGCAGTATTTT. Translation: CASSSAGSTDTQYF.

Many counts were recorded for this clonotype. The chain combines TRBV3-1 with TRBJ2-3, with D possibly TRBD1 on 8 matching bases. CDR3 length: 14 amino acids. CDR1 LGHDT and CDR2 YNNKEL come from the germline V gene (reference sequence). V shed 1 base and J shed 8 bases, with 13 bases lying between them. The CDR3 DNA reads TGTGCCAGCAGCCAAGCGGACAGGGAGGGTACGCAGTATTTT. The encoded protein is CASSQADREGTQYF.

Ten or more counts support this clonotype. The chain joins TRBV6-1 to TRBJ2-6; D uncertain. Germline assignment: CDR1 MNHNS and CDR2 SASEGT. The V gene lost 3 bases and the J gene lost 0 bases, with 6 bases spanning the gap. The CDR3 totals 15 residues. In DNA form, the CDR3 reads TGTGCCAGCAGTGATCGAGACTCTGGGGCCAACGTCCTGACTTTC. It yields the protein CASSDRDSGANVLTF.

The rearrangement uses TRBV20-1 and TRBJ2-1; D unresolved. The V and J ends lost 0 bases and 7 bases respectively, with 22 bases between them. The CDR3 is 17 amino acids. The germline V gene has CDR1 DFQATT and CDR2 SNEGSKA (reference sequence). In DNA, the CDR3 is TGCAGTGCTAGAGATGGGATTGCGGCATCGGCTCCAAATGAGCAGTTCTTC. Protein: CSARDGIAASAPNEQFF.

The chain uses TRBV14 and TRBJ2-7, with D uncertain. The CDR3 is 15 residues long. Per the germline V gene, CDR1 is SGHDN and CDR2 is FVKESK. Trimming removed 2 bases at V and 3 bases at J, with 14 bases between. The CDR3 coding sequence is TGTGCCAGCAGCCAAAACACCGAAGCACACTACGAGCAGTACTTC. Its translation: CASSQNTEAHYEQYF.